This T cell receptor beta chain is from a study of blood T cell repertoires in COVID-19. Study in general: Researchers got acute and convalescent COVID-19 samples from the United States, Italy and Spain.

The germline CDR1 and CDR2 sequences are KGHSH and LQKENI. This CDR3 contains 15 residues. J was trimmed by 7 bases and V by 6 bases; bases with no gene match: 12. Per the authors' pipeline: For nucleated cells, counts were estimated from reference gene primer amplification. Using immunoSEQ multiplex PCR, the repertoire was profiled, and TCRdb retains in-frame clones only, with some absent. Clone size and V and J calls were adopted from that table, with D and trimming inferred from the DNA. The repertoire holds 150,000 to 200,000 clones, with approximately 75% as singletons. Sequenced material: peripheral blood. This chain connects TRBV18 to TRBJ2-1, with TRBD1 matching 7 bases. This TCR came from a human donor in a cohort sampled during active COVID-19. The CDR3 region has the DNA TGTGCCAGCTCTCACGACAGGGCCATTTCTAATGAGCAGTTCTTC. Protein: CASSHDRAISNEQFF.